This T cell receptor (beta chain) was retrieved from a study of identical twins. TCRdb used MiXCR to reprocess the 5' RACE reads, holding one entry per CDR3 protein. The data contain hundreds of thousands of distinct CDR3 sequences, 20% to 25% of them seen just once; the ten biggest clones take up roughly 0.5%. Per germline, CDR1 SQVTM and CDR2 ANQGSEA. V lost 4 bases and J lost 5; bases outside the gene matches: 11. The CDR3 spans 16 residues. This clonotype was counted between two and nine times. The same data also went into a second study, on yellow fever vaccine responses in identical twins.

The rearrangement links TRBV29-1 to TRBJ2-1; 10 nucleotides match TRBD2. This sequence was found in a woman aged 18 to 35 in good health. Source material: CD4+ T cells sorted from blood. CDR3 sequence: CSVVTLAGVRNNEQFF. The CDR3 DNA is TGCAGCGTTGTAACCCTAGCGGGAGTGAGAAACAATGAGCAGTTCTTC.